Given below is one T cell receptor beta chain in context. Trimming removed 3 bases at V and 2 bases at J, with 6 bases between. The germline CDR1 and CDR2 sequences are KGHSH and LQKENI. The CDR3 length is 13 residues. The data are from a study of blood T cell repertoires in COVID-19. In the source study's methods: Estimates of nucleated cell counts were drawn from the amplification of reference gene primers. Sequenced by immunoSEQ multiplex PCR; TCRdb stores in-frame clones only, minus some. V, J and clone size are taken as reported in that table, and D and trimming were inferred from the DNA itself. The sample lists approximately 290,000 clones; around 91% were seen once. Participants came from fewer than 25 US areas, aged about 18 to 95 years.

The chain employs TRBV18 and TRBJ2-3, with unresolved D. This TCR derives from a woman aged 18-30 years with acute COVID-19. Sequenced input: PBMCs or T cells enriched from blood (not recorded which). The CDR3 reads CASSPRNTDTQYF. The CDR3 nucleotides are TGTGCCAGCTCACCGAGAAACACAGATACGCAGTATTTT.